Below are 22 T cell receptor beta chains sequenced from a single sample in a study of OX40 agonist ivuxolimab in advanced cancers. The library relied on the immunoSEQ multiplex PCR assay. TCRdb carries this immuneACCESS record with in-frame sequences only. Its versions omit some clonotypes, under half of them owing to an unresolved V gene in the studies checked, with the rest unexplained. This sample gives tens of thousands of clones in total; approximately 90% of them show up just once. Of the sample, approximately 0.33% falls within the top ten clones. The sequenced sample was CD4+ or CD8+ T cells sorted from blood, obtained in a trial of the OX40 agonist ivuxolimab. These TCRs come from an adult with an advanced solid tumor such as melanoma, head and neck, liver or kidney cancer.

As concerns this clone: At one end, the junction sequence differs from germline, possibly due to a read error. The V and J genes are TRBV6-5 and TRBJ2-7; D unresolved. The germline V gene encodes CDR1 MNHEY and CDR2 SVGAGI. This CDR3 spans 11 amino acids. CDR3 sequence reads: CASSEASRLNF. CDR3 nucleotides: TGTGCCAGCAGTGAAGCATCGAGGTTAAACTTC.

With regard to this clone: This specimen includes other DNA sequences encoding the same CDR3. The chain carries TRBV23-1 and TRBJ1-1; D uncertain. TRBV23-1 is annotated as an ORF whose role is uncertain. V was shortened by 0 bases and J by 0 bases, with 8 bases between the two germline ends. This CDR3 is 15 amino acids long. In DNA, the CDR3 is TGCGCCAGCAGTCAATCGGGCAGGATGAACACTGAAGCTTTCTTT. Amino acid sequence: CASSQSGRMNTEAFF.

The CDR3 reads CASSWSWEEGNTDTQYF. The CDR3 region has the DNA TGTGCCAGCAGCTGGTCATGGGAGGAGGGAAACACAGATACGCAGTATTTT. The chain is built from TRBV13 and TRBJ2-3; possibly TRBD2 for D (6 bases). CDR3 length equals 17 residues. Deletions cut 4 bases from V and 2 bases from J, with 19 bases between. Germline V gives CDR1 PRHDT, CDR2 FYEKMQ (reference sequence). The variable domain in full, with the rest retrieved from reference TRBV13 and TRBJ2-3, is AAGVIQSPRHLIKEKRETATLKCYPIPRHDTVYWYQQGPGQDPQFLISFYEKMQSDKGSIPDRFSAQQFSDYHSELNMSSLELGDSALYFCASSWSWEEGNTDTQYFGPGTRLTVL.

The CDR3 DNA sequence: TGTGCCACCCCAAAGGACAGCGGGGGATTATACAATGAGCAGTTCTTC. Translating it yields CATPKDSGGLYNEQFF. The chain carries TRBV5-4 and TRBJ2-1; the match to TRBD2 covers 8 bases. The CDR3 totals 16 residues. CDR1 is SGHNT and CDR2 is YYREEE in the germline V gene (reference sequence). The V gene end was trimmed by 9 bases and the J gene end by 4 bases; junction bases not matched to a gene: 15.

This clone came up once. The rearrangement joins TRBV5-8 to TRBJ2-1; 11 bases fit TRBD2. Germline CDR1 reads SGHTS; CDR2 reads YDEGEE. The CDR3 is made up of 16 amino acids. The J segment lost 8 bases and the V segment lost 1 base, leaving 8 bases of the junction unmatched. Here the CDR3 reads CASSLHLAGGSDEQFF. The DNA of the CDR3 is TGTGCCAGCAGCTTGCACCTAGCGGGGGGCTCCGATGAGCAGTTCTTC.

V is TRBV5-1 and J is TRBJ2-1, with D perhaps TRBD2 (6 bases). The CDR3 contains 15 residues. Looked up from germline, CDR1 is SGHRS and CDR2 is YFSETQ. V was trimmed by 4 bases and J by 2 bases, leaving 13 bases between them. CDR3 sequence reads: CASSTGGLTYNEQFF. The CDR3 DNA follows: TGCGCCAGCAGCACCGGGGGTCTCACCTACAATGAGCAGTTCTTC. Variable domain in full (rest from reference TRBV5-1 and TRBJ2-1): KAGVTQTPRYLIKTRGQQVTLSCSPISGHRSVSWYQQTPGQGLQFLFEYFSETQRNKGNFPGRFSGRQFSNSRSEMNVSTLELGDSALYLCASSTGGLTYNEQFFGPGTRLTVL.

The J gene is TRBJ2-5, the V gene TRBV7-6, with no clear D. The CDR3 is 12 amino acids. Germline V gene lookup returns CDR1 SGHVS and CDR2 FNYEAQ. V shed 2 bases and J shed 0 bases, with 1 base lying between them. The CDR3 loop reads CASSLNQETQYF. For the CDR3, the DNA is TGTGCCAGCAGCTTAAACCAAGAGACCCAGTACTTC.

The chain uses TRBV7-9 and TRBJ2-7; D gene uncertain. With 1 base removed from V and 4 bases from J, the gap between germline ends came to 14 bases. The CDR3 length is 15 residues. Germline CDR1 SEHNR, CDR2 FQNEAQ (reference sequence). The CDR3 bases are TGTGCCAGCAGCTTAGGCTCCCTGACATTATACGAGCAGTACTTC. It translates to CASSLGSLTLYEQYF.

The sample holds one count of this clone. Here the CDR3 DNA reads TGTGCCAGTAGGCCGGCGCAGGGGTATGGCTACACCTTC. The encoded protein is CASRPAQGYGYTF. The rearrangement links TRBV19 to TRBJ1-2; maybe TRBD1 (6 bases). The V end lost 6 bases, the J end lost 5 bases, and 13 bases lay between the germline ends. This CDR3 comprises 13 residues. The V gene's germline CDR1 is LNHDA and CDR2 SQIVND (reference sequence). The full variable domain, its missing parts supplied by reference TRBV19 and TRBJ1-2, is DGGITQSPKYLFRKEGQNVTLSCEQNLNHDAMYWYRQDPGQGLRLIYYSQIVNDFQKGDIAEGYSVSREKKESFPLTVTSAQKNPTAFYLCASRPAQGYGYTFGSGTRLTVV.

The chain combines TRBV7-3 with TRBJ2-7; D is unclear. Germline assignment: CDR1 SGHTA and CDR2 FQGTGA. The CDR3 is 15 amino acids. Between the trimmed V and J ends, which lost 6 bases and 4 bases, there was a span of 19 bases. The CDR3 spells CASRSSAVPNYEQYF. CDR3 DNA sequence: TGTGCCAGCAGATCAAGCGCCGTTCCTAATTACGAGCAGTACTTC.

The rearrangement uses TRBV4-1 and TRBJ2-5; D remains unclear. V lost 1 base, J lost 5 bases, and 11 bases lay in between. Germline V gene lookup returns CDR1 MGHRA and CDR2 YSYEKL. The CDR3 spans 14 residues. The CDR3 DNA reads TGCGCCAGCAGCCAAGGCTCGATTACGGAGACCCAGTACTTC. It encodes CASSQGSITETQYF.

V gene TRBV29-1 combines with J gene TRBJ2-2; 9 bases line up with TRBD1. Germline CDR1 is SQVTM and CDR2 is ANQGSEA. The CDR3 has 12 residues. V shed 7 bases, J shed 5 bases, and the junction held 2 bases outside the gene matches. CDR3 coding DNA: TGCAGCGCCGGGACAGGGACCGGGGAGCTGTTTTTT. Translation: CSAGTGTGELFF.

The chain couples TRBV10-2 to TRBJ1-5; no firm D call. Trimming left V 0 bases short and J 3 bases short, with 9 bases between. Germline loops: CDR1 WSHSY, CDR2 SAAADI. This CDR3 region has 15 residues. The CDR3 nucleotides are TGCGCCAGCAGTGAGTCGAGCGCCAACAATCAGCCCCAGCATTTT. Its protein product is CASSESSANNQPQHF.

CDR3 in amino acids: CASSPPLRGIETQYF. The CDR3 nucleotides are TGTGCCAGCAGTCCCCCTCTTAGGGGGATAGAGACCCAGTACTTC. This chain connects TRBV6-1 to TRBJ2-5, with D possibly matching TRBD1 (6 bases). The CDR3 spans 15 residues. Germline values: CDR1 MNHNS, CDR2 SASEGT. Trimming shortened V by 5 bases and J by 4 bases, and 17 bases separated the two germline ends.

The chain recombines TRBV19 with TRBJ1-1; D ambiguous. Between the trimmed V and J ends, which lost 4 bases and 0 bases, there was a span of 15 bases. CDR1 and CDR2 (germline): LNHDA, SQIVND (reference sequence). The CDR3 consists of 16 residues. This CDR3 reads CASSSYLGPLNTEAFF. CDR3 DNA: TGTGCCAGTAGTAGCTATCTCGGGCCATTGAACACTGAAGCTTTCTTT.

The gene calls are TRBV29-1 and TRBJ1-1; 9 positions agree with TRBD1. The V segment lost 4 bases and the J segment 5 bases; nucleotides outside the gene matches: 5. The CDR3 runs to 13 residues. CDR1 SQVTM and CDR2 ANQGSEA come from the germline V gene. This CDR3 reads CSVAGQGWTEAFF. The DNA of the CDR3 is TGCAGCGTTGCAGGACAGGGGTGGACTGAAGCTTTCTTT.

This clone was seen more than once but under ten times. The V gene is TRBV30, the J gene TRBJ1-1, with D possibly matching TRBD1 (5 bases). CDR1 and CDR2 from the germline V gene are GTSNPN and SVGIG (reference sequence). This CDR3 has 14 amino acids. Deletions cut 2 bases from V and 8 bases from J, with 18 bases between. The CDR3 nucleotides are TGTGCCTGGAGTCCCCAATGGGGGGGGTCAGAAGCTTTCTTT. Protein sequence: CAWSPQWGGSEAFF.

This clone was counted only a few times. The V gene is TRBV6-1, the J gene TRBJ1-6, with D unclear. The CDR3 has 12 residues. From germline, CDR1 is MNHNS and CDR2 SASEGT. The V end lost 2 bases, the J end lost 14 bases, and 10 bases lay between the germline ends. The CDR3 DNA follows: TGTGCCAGCAGTGAAAGTCACGGCGCCCTCCACTTT. It translates to CASSESHGALHF.

This clone came up a few times. The rearrangement joins TRBV19 to TRBJ2-1, with D possibly being TRBD1 or TRBD2 (6 bases each). Germline CDR1 and CDR2: LNHDA and SQIVND (reference sequence). This CDR3 region has 18 residues. Between the trimmed V and J ends, which lost 3 bases and 1 base, there was a span of 19 bases. Here the CDR3 reads CASSMSYRGLTSYNEQFF. For the CDR3, the DNA is TGTGCCAGTAGTATGAGTTATCGGGGGCTAACTTCCTACAATGAGCAGTTCTTC.

The V gene is TRBV30, the J gene TRBJ2-7; D perhaps matches TRBD1 (6 bases). Germline V gene sequence: CDR1 GTSNPN, CDR2 SVGIG (reference sequence). This CDR3 has 14 residues. The V end lost 5 bases, the J end lost 4 bases, and 18 bases lay between the germline ends. CDR3 nucleotide sequence: TGTGCCTGGGGTACAGGGATCTCCCCGTACGAGCAGTACTTC. This gives the protein CAWGTGISPYEQYF.

The CDR3 is CASSEWERGRTSTDTQYF. CDR3 nucleotide sequence: TGCGCCAGCAGTGAGTGGGAACGGGGGAGAACTAGCACAGATACGCAGTATTTT. The V gene is TRBV10-2, the J gene TRBJ2-3; possibly TRBD2 for D (6 bases). Germline V gives CDR1 WSHSY, CDR2 SAAADI. Trimming left V 1 base short and J 0 bases short, with 17 bases between. The CDR3 spans 18 residues.

This clone appeared a few times. This chain connects TRBV7-2 to TRBJ1-2, with 7 nucleotides matching TRBD1. V lost 4 bases, J lost 6 bases, and 8 bases stayed unmatched. Germline V lookup: CDR1 SGHTA, CDR2 FQGNSA. The CDR3 is 14 residues long. The CDR3 DNA sequence: TGTGCCAGCAGCTCCCCTCGTACAGGGGATGGCTACACCTTC. Amino acid sequence: CASSSPRTGDGYTF.